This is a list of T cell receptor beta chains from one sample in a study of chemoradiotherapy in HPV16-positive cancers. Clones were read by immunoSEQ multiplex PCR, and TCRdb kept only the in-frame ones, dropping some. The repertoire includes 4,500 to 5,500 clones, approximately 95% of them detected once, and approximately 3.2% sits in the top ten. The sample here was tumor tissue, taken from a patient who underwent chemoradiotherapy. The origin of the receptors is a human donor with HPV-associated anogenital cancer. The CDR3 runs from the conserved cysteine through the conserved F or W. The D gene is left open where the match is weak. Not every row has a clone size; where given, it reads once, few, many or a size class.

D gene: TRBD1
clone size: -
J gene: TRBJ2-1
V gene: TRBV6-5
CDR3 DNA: TGTGCCAGCAGTTACTCGGACAGGGGGTACAATGAGCAGTTCTTC
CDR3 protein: CASSYSDRGYNEQFF

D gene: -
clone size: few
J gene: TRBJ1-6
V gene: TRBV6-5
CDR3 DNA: TGTGCCAGCAGGGGACGATTTTTAGATTCACCCCTCCACTTT
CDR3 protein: CASRGRFLDSPLHF

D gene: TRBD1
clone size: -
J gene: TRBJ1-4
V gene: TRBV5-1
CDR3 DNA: TGCGCCAGCAGCCGCGACGGGACAGGGGGCGTAAAACTGTTTTTT
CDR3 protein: CASSRDGTGGVKLFF

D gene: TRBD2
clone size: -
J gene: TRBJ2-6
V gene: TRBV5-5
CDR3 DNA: TGTGCCAGCAGCTTCGGACTAGCCGGGGCCAACGTCCTGACTTTC
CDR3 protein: CASSFGLAGANVLTF

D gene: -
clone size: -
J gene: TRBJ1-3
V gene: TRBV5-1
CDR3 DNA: TGCGCCAGCAGCTTGGATGGTACTACTGGAAACACCATATATTTT
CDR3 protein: CASSLDGTTGNTIYF

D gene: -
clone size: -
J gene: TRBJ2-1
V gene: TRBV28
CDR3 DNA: TGTGCCAGCAGGGACCCTGGGAGATATGAGCAGTTCTTC
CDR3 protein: CASRDPGRYEQFF

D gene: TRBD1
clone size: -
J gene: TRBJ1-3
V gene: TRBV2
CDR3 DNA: TGTGCCAGCAGTATGGACAGGGGGACAGGAAACACCATATATTTT
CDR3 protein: CASSMDRGTGNTIYF

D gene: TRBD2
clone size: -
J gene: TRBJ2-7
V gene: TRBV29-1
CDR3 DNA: TGCAGCGTTTCGAACGGGAGGGCCTCCTACGAGCAGTACTTC
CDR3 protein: CSVSNGRASYEQYF

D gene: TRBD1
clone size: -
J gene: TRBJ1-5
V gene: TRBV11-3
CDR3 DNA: TGTGCCAGCAGCCTTAGAGGGGAGGGGGCCTGCAATCAGCCCCAGCATTTT
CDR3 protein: CASSLRGEGACNQPQHF

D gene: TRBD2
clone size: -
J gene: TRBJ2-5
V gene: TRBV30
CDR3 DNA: TGTGCCTGTAGTAGCGGGTCGTACCAAGAGACCCAGTACTTC
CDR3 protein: CACSSGSYQETQYF

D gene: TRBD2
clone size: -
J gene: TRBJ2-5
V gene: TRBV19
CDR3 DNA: TGTGCCAGTAGTTACGGGGGACTAGCGGGCGGTCAAGAGACCCAGTACTTC
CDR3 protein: CASSYGGLAGGQETQYF

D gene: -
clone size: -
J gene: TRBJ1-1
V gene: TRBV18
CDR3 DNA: TGTGCCAGCTCACTAAGGGACGGGGAATTTCTGAACACTGAAGCTTTCTTT
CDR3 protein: CASSLRDGEFLNTEAFF

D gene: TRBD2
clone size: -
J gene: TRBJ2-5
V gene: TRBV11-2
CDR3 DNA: TGTGCCAGCAGCTTAGATTCGGAGCGGGAGTACCAAGAGACCCAGTACTTC
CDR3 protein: CASSLDSEREYQETQYF

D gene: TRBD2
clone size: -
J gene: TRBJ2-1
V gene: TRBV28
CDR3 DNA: TGTGCCAGCAGCACTCCCGGGAGGGGAAATGAGCAGTTCTTC
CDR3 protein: CASSTPGRGNEQFF

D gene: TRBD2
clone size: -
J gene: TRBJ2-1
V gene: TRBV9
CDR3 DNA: TGTGCCAGCATTCGACTAGCGGGAACCAATGAGCAGTTCTTC
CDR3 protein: CASIRLAGTNEQFF

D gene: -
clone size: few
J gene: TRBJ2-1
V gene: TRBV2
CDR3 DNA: TGTGCCAGCAGTGAATGGAGGCAGGGGCGCAATGAGCAGTTCTTC
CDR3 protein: CASSEWRQGRNEQFF

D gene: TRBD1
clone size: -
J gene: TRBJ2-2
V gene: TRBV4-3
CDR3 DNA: TGCGCCAGCAGCCGAGGGACAGCCACCGGGGAGCTGTTTTTT
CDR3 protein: CASSRGTATGELFF

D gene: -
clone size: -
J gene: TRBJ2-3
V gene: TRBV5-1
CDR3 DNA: TGCGCCAGCAGCGTAGGGGGGGCGGCAGATACGCAGTATTTT
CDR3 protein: CASSVGGAADTQYF

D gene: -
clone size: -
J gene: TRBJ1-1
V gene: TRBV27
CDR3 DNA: TGTGCCAGCAGTTCTGGACTCCGGGACACTGAAGCTTTCTTT
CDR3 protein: CASSSGLRDTEAFF

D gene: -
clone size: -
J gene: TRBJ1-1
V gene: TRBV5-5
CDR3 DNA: TGTGCCAGCAGCAATCTACAGGGAGGTAAAGCTTTCTTT
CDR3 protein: CASSNLQGGKAFF

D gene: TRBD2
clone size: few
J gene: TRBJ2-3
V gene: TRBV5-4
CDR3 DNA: TGTGCCAGCAGCTGGACTAGCCCAGATACGCAGTATTTT
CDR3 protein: CASSWTSPDTQYF

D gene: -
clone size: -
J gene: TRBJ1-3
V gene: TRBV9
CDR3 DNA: TGTGCCAGCAGCCCCGGGGTCTCTGGAAACACCATATATTTT
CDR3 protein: CASSPGVSGNTIYF

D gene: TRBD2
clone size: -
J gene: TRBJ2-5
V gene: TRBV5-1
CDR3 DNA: TGCGCCAGCAGTTCCAGGACTAGCGGGAGGGCCGGGGAGACCCAGTACTTC
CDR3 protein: CASSSRTSGRAGETQYF

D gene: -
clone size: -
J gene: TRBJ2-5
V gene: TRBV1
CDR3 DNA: TGCACCAGCAGCGCTAGAGAGACCCAGTACTTC
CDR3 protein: CTSSARETQYF

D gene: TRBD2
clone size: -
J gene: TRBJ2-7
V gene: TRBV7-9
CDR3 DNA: TGTGCCAGCAGCTCCTCAGGAGCAGGGAGGGTCCACGAGCAGTACTTC
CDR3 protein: CASSSSGAGRVHEQYF

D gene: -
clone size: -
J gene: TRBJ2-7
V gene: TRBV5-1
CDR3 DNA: TGCGCCAGCAGCTTGTCTCCGCTCTCCTACGAGCAGTACTTC
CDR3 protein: CASSLSPLSYEQYF

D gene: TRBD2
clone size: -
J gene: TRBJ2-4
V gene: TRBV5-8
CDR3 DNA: TGTGCCAGCAGCTTGGCAAGACTAGCGGGGGGGGACATTCAGTACTTC
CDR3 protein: CASSLARLAGGDIQYF

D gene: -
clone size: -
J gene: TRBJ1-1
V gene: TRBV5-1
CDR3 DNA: TGCGCCAGCAGCTTTGACGCAGTGAACACTGAAGCTTTCTTT
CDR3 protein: CASSFDAVNTEAFF

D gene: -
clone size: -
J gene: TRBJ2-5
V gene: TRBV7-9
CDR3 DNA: TGTGCCAGCAGCTTAGTGGGGGGCGCGGAAGAGACCCAGTACTTC
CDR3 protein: CASSLVGGAEETQYF

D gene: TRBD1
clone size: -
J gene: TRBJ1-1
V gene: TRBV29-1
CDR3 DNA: TGCAGCGTAAAGGGACAGCCGAACACTGAAGCTTTCTTT
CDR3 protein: CSVKGQPNTEAFF

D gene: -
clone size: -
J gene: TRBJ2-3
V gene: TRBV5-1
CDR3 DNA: TGCGCCAGCAGCTTGCTATCCTATGGGAGTACGCAGTATTTT
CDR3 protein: CASSLLSYGSTQYF

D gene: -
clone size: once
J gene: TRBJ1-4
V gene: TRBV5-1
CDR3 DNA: TGCGCCAGCAGCAAGGGGTCTAATGAAAAACTGTTTTTT
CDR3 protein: CASSKGSNEKLFF

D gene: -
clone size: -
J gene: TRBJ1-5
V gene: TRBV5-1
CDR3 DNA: TGCGCCAGCAGCTTGGGACCTTATCAGCCCCAGCATTTT
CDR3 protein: CASSLGPYQPQHF

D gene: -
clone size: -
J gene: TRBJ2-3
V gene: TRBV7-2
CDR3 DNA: TGTGCCAGCAGCGGTCGACCAGATACGCAGTATTTT
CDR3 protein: CASSGRPDTQYF

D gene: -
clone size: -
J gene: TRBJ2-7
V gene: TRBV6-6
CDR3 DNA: TGTGCCAGTCACGAGGCGACGAGCTCCTACGAGCAGTACTTC
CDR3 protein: CASHEATSSYEQYF

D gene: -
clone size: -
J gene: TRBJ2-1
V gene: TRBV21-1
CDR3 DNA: TGTGCCAGCAGCCTAAAAGGTAAAAGGTCCTACAATGAGCAGTTCTTC
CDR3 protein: CASSLKGKRSYNEQFF

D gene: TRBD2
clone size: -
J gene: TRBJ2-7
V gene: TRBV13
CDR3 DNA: TGTGCCAGCACCCCGGGGCGCGGGGGGAACTACGAGCAGTACTTC
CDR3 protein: CASTPGRGGNYEQYF

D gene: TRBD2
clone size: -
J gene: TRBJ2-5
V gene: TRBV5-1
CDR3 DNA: TGCGCCAGCAGCTTGGGGACCACTAGCGGTAGAGAGACCCAGTACTTC
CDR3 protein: CASSLGTTSGRETQYF

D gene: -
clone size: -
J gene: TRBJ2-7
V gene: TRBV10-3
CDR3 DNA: TGTGCCACCTCGTCAGTGGTCTACGAGCAGTACTTC
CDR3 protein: CATSSVVYEQYF

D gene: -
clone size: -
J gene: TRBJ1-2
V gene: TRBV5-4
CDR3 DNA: TGTGCCAGCAGCCGCGGGCTGAACTACGAACACTATGGCTACACCTTC
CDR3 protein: CASSRGLNYEHYGYTF

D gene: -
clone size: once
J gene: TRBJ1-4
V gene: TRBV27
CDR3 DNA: TGTGCCAGCAGCCAAAGGGCCAGGGCACCAACTAATGAAAAACTGTTTTTT
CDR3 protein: CASSQRARAPTNEKLFF

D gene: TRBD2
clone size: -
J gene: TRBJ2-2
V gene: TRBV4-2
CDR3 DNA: TGTGCCAGCAGCCAGACGACTAGCGGGAAAGCCGGGGAGCTGTTTTTT
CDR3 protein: CASSQTTSGKAGELFF

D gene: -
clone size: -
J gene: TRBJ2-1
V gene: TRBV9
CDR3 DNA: TGTGCCAGCAGTCCCCGGGACGCGAAGACGTCTGAGCAGTTCTTC
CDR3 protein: CASSPRDAKTSEQFF

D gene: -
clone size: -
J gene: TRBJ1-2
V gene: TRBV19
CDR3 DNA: TGTGCCAGTAGTACACAGGGCGAGGATGGCTACACCTTC
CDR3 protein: CASSTQGEDGYTF

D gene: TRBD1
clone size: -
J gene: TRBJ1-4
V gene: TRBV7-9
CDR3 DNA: TGTGCCAGCAGCTTCCCAGACAGGGCGACTGCAACTAATGAAAAACTGTTTTTT
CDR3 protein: CASSFPDRATATNEKLFF

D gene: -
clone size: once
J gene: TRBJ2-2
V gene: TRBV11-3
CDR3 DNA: TGTGCCAGCAGCTTCAGGGATCCCGGGGAGCTGTTTTTT
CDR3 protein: CASSFRDPGELFF

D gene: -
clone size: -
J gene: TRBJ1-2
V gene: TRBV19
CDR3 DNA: TGTGCCGCAGGCCGTCCCCTCTATGGCTACACCTTC
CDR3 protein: CAAGRPLYGYTF

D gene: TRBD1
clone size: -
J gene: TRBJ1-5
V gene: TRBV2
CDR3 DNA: TGTGCCAGCAGTGAATGGAGCAGGGGGCCTATTCAGCCCCAGCATTTT
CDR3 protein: CASSEWSRGPIQPQHF